This paragraph covers one TCR beta chain sequence. The sample originates from a study of blood T cell repertoires in COVID-19. This CDR3 has 14 residues. Per the germline V gene, CDR1 is SQVTM and CDR2 is ANQGSEA. V shed 6 bases and J 2 bases; nucleotides not matched to a gene: 6. Sequencing used immunoSEQ multiplex PCR; TCRdb keeps in-frame clones, though not all of them. The repertoire holds around 190,000 clones, with roughly four fifths as singletons. The chain couples TRBV29-1 to TRBJ1-5; 8 bases map to TRBD1. The sample was PBMCs or T cells enriched from blood (not recorded which). The sequence was obtained from a man in his forties or fifties who had recovered from COVID-19. CDR3 nucleotide sequence: TGCAGCGTCTCTCCGGGACAGGGCAATCAGCCCCAGCATTTT. It specifies CSVSPGQGNQPQHF.